This entry lists 31 T cell receptor beta chains sequenced from one sample in a study of blood T cell repertoires in COVID-19. Sequenced by immunoSEQ multiplex PCR; TCRdb stores in-frame clones only, minus some. The data contain around 200,000 clones, 65% to 85% of them singletons. Sample: peripheral blood. The receptors stem from a human donor with acute or convalescent COVID-19. The donor label of this sample is uncertain.

This chain uses TRBV11-3 with TRBJ1-1, with TRBD1 matching 7 bases. The CDR3 is 15 residues long. Looked up from germline, CDR1 is SGHNT and CDR2 is YENEEA. V lost 1 base and J lost 1; bases outside the gene matches: 3. The CDR3 reads CASSLGGTANTEAFF. The CDR3, as DNA: TGTGCCAGCAGCTTAGGGGGGACAGCGAACACTGAAGCTTTCTTT. The complete variable domain, with remaining parts taken from reference TRBV11-3 and TRBJ1-1, reads EAGVVQSPRYKIIEKKQPVAFWCNPISGHNTLYWYLQNLGQGPELLIRYENEEAVDDSQLPKDRFSAERLKGVDSTLKIQPAELGDSAVYLCASSLGGTANTEAFFGQGTRLTVV.

This clone has a handful of counts. The chain recombines TRBV7-2 with TRBJ2-7, with D hard to call. Germline values: CDR1 SGHTA, CDR2 FQGNSA. The CDR3 contains 13 residues. The V end lost 6 bases, the J end lost 9 bases, and 18 bases lay between the germline ends. The CDR3 is CASRQDLDAGQYF. The CDR3 DNA sequence: TGTGCCAGCAGGCAGGATCTGGATGCCGGGCAGTACTTC.

To note about this clone: Other nucleotide sequences in the sample specify the same CDR3. The rearrangement links TRBV7-9 to TRBJ1-4; TRBD1 aligns across 9 bases. The CDR3 runs 14 residues. The V and J ends lost 7 bases and 8 bases, in that order; junction bases with no gene match: 8. Looked up from germline, CDR1 is SEHNR and CDR2 is FQNEAQ (reference sequence). CDR3 nucleotide sequence: TGTGCCAGCACCTTCGGACAGGGGAAAGAAAAACTGTTTTTT. This translates into CASTFGQGKEKLFF.

This clone has only a few counts. The gene calls are TRBV25-1 and TRBJ2-1; D is undetermined. V lost 6 bases, J lost 10 bases, and 13 bases lay in between. The CDR3 is made up of 12 amino acids. Per the germline V gene, CDR1 is MGHDK and CDR2 is SYGVNS. The chain's CDR3 is CASRETSTEQFF. As DNA, the CDR3 is TGTGCCAGCAGGGAGACTTCCACCGAGCAGTTCTTC.

This chain connects TRBV3-1 (or the pseudogene TRBV3-2) to TRBJ1-1; D is unclear. Germline V gene lookup returns CDR1 LGHDT and CDR2 YNNKEL (reference sequence). V lost 1 base and J lost 4, with 10 bases in between. The CDR3 length is 14 residues. CDR3 DNA sequence: TGTGCCAGCAGCCAAGCTCTAGAGACCACTGAAGCTTTCTTT. Translation gives CASSQALETTEAFF.

This chain connects TRBV27 to TRBJ1-6, with 8 bases fitting TRBD1. Germline V CDR1 and CDR2: MNHEY, SMNVEV (reference sequence). V trimming: 1 base; J trimming: 10 bases; junction bases outside the gene matches: 12. The CDR3 totals 17 residues. As DNA, the CDR3 is TGTGCCAGCAGTTTATTCATTTCGGACAGGGATGAATCACCCCTCCACTTT. It codes for CASSLFISDRDESPLHF.

This clone was detected only once. The V gene is TRBV5-8, the J gene TRBJ2-5; D gene unclear. Trimming removed 0 bases at V and 8 bases at J, with 14 bases between. This CDR3 contains 14 residues. Per the germline V gene, CDR1 is SGHTS and CDR2 is YDEGEE. The CDR3 loop is CASSLGAPDTTQYF. Here the CDR3 DNA reads TGTGCCAGCAGCTTGGGGGCCCCTGATACCACCCAGTACTTC.

The V and J genes are TRBV11-3 and TRBJ2-2; TRBD1 is a possible D gene (6 bases). Germline V gives CDR1 SGHNT, CDR2 YENEEA. The CDR3 totals 15 residues. Between the trimmed V and J ends, which lost 5 bases and 1 base, there was a span of 11 bases. CDR3 residues: CASSPGTLNTGELFF. CDR3 nucleotides: TGTGCCAGCAGCCCCGGGACATTGAACACCGGGGAGCTGTTTTTT.

CDR3 DNA sequence: TGTGCCTGGAGTGACGGGGGTAATTCACCCCTCCACTTT. Translation: CAWSDGGNSPLHF. This chain joins TRBV30 and TRBJ1-6; TRBD1 might be the D (5 bases). Germline loops: CDR1 GTSNPN, CDR2 SVGIG (reference sequence). V shed 1 base and J shed 6 bases, with 7 bases lying between them. The CDR3 is 13 amino acids.

This rearrangement joins TRBV5-4 to TRBJ1-1; D unresolved. The germline V gene has CDR1 SGHNT and CDR2 YYREEE (reference sequence). The CDR3 covers 15 residues. The V gene lost 0 bases and the J gene lost 10 bases, with 19 bases spanning the gap. CDR3 sequence reads: CASSLAVTPRVPAFF. CDR3 coding DNA: TGTGCCAGCAGCTTGGCTGTGACCCCGCGGGTCCCAGCTTTCTTT.

V usage is TRBV6-5 and J usage is TRBJ1-6; D is possibly TRBD1 (6 bases). CDR3 length: 14 amino acids. Trimming stripped 4 bases from V and 9 bases from J, with 13 bases between. Germline V gives CDR1 MNHEY, CDR2 SVGAGI. CDR3 region: CASSLESGVSPLHF. Here the CDR3 DNA reads TGTGCCAGCAGTTTGGAATCAGGGGTTTCACCCCTCCACTTT.

The V and J genes are TRBV6-6 and TRBJ2-7; 9 bases are shared with TRBD1. CDR3 length equals 14 residues. With 3 bases clipped from V and 3 bases from J, the junction kept 3 bases outside the gene matches. The germline V gene encodes CDR1 MNHNY and CDR2 SVGAGI (reference sequence). CDR3 in DNA: TGTGCCAGCAGTTATTCGGACAGGGGCTACGAGCAGTACTTC. This encodes CASSYSDRGYEQYF.

This clone showed up just once. The chain is built from TRBV30 and TRBJ2-5; 9 nucleotides align to TRBD2. The CDR3 totals 12 residues. CDR1 is GTSNPN and CDR2 is SVGIG in the germline V gene (reference sequence). The CDR3 sequence: CASGGSGETQYF. The DNA of the CDR3 is TGTGCTAGCGGGGGATCGGGGGAGACCCAGTACTTC.

This clone is a singleton in its sample. This chain links TRBV7-2 with TRBJ1-2, with D possibly TRBD1 on 5 matching bases. Deletions cut 1 base from V and 8 bases from J, with 17 bases between. The CDR3 spans 15 residues. Germline loops: CDR1 SGHTA, CDR2 FQGNSA. The CDR3 spells CASSLDWSRVNGYTF. The DNA of the CDR3 is TGTGCCAGCAGCTTAGACTGGTCCAGGGTTAACGGCTACACCTTC. The entire variable domain, with the rest obtained from reference TRBV7-2 and TRBJ1-2, is as follows: GAGVSQSPSNKVTEKGKDVELRCDPISGHTALYWYRQSLGQGLEFLIYFQGNSAPDKSGLPSDRFSAERTGGSVSTLTIQRTQQEDSAVYLCASSLDWSRVNGYTFGSGTRLTVV.

The rearrangement links TRBV4-1 to TRBJ2-1; D is uncertain. The germline CDR1 and CDR2 sequences are MGHRA and YSYEKL. Trimming stripped 4 bases from V and 4 bases from J, with 17 bases between. This CDR3 is 16 amino acids long. In nucleotides, the CDR3 is TGCGCCAGCAGCCTCTTGAGGAATAACCTTTACAATGAGCAGTTCTTC. It codes for CASSLLRNNLYNEQFF.

The V gene is TRBV29-1, the J gene TRBJ1-1, with D perhaps TRBD1 (6 bases). Trimming took off 3 bases at V and 10 bases at J, with 18 bases between the two ends. From germline, CDR1 is SQVTM and CDR2 ANQGSEA. The CDR3 spans 13 residues. CDR3 sequence reads: CSVDRSGGRVAFF. The CDR3, as DNA: TGCAGCGTTGATCGATCGGGGGGGCGGGTAGCTTTCTTT.

The V call is TRBV10-3, the J call TRBJ2-7; 9 bases fit TRBD1. V lost 7 bases, J lost 4 bases, and 8 bases stayed unmatched. The V gene's germline CDR1 is ENHRY and CDR2 SYGVKD. This CDR3 has 14 amino acids. CDR3 in DNA: TGTGCCATCAAGCGGGACAGGGTGACTTACGAGCAGTACTTC. It is translated as CAIKRDRVTYEQYF.

V usage is TRBV30 and J usage is TRBJ2-7; D is undetermined. Germline CDR1 and CDR2: GTSNPN and SVGIG (reference sequence). The CDR3 has 16 amino acids. V lost 0 bases and J 3 bases, leaving 18 bases between the germline ends. CDR3 amino acids: CAWSVISGGRLYEQYF. The CDR3 coding sequence is TGTGCCTGGAGTGTGATCTCAGGTGGTCGTCTCTACGAGCAGTACTTC.

V usage is TRBV19 and J usage is TRBJ1-4, with D possibly TRBD1 on 5 matching bases. Germline assignment: CDR1 LNHDA and CDR2 SQIVND (reference sequence). V was shortened by 5 bases and J by 0 bases, with 16 bases between the two germline ends. The CDR3 is made up of 17 amino acids. The DNA of the CDR3 is TGTGCCAGTAGTCCCAGGGAGGTGAGAGCAACTAATGAAAAACTGTTTTTT. Translated, it gives CASSPREVRATNEKLFF.

The chain employs TRBV6-6 and TRBJ2-3; 7 bases are shared with TRBD1. Germline V CDR1 and CDR2: MNHNY, SVGAGI (reference sequence). CDR3 length equals 14 residues. With V trimmed by 6 bases and J by 1 base, 4 bases remained unmatched. CDR3 in DNA: TGTGCCAGCAGCCCTCAGGGGGGCACAGATACGCAGTATTTT. Its translation: CASSPQGGTDTQYF.

The rearrangement uses TRBV2 and TRBJ2-5; 8 bases agree with TRBD1. Germline V gene lookup returns CDR1 SNHLY and CDR2 FYNNEI. The trim removed 6 bases at V and 2 bases at J, leaving 5 bases unmatched. This CDR3 contains 14 residues. The CDR3 reads CASRDRAGQETQYF. The CDR3, as DNA: TGTGCCAGCAGGGACAGGGCCGGGCAAGAGACCCAGTACTTC. The variable domain in full, completed from reference TRBV2 and TRBJ2-5, reads EPEVTQTPSHQVTQMGQEVILRCVPISNHLYFYWYRQILGQKVEFLVSFYNNEISEKSEIFDDQFSVERPDGSNFTLKIRSTKLEDSAMYFCASRDRAGQETQYFGPGTRLLVL.

J is TRBJ2-1 and V is TRBV12-2; the table's D gene call, TRBD2, was not cross checked with the DNA. TRBV12-2 is tagged as a pseudogene. This CDR3 region has 11 residues. The CDR3 protein is CASRTNSEQFF. The CDR3 nucleotides read TGTGCAAGTCGCACTAATTCTGAGCAGTTCTTC.

This clone was counted only a few times. This chain uses TRBV10-1 with TRBJ2-1; D gene ambiguous. The CDR3 has 17 residues. V lost 2 bases and J lost 5, with 19 bases in between. From germline, CDR1 is WNHNN and CDR2 SYGVQD (reference sequence). CDR3 protein: CASSEMVSGPSDNEQFF. CDR3 nucleotide sequence: TGCGCCAGCAGTGAGATGGTTTCAGGCCCCTCGGACAATGAGCAGTTCTTC.

Only one count was recorded for this clone. This chain uses TRBV11-3 with TRBJ1-2; D possibly corresponds to TRBD1 (5 bases). Trimming stripped 5 bases from V and 4 bases from J, with 11 bases between. Germline assignment: CDR1 SGHNT and CDR2 YENEEA. CDR3 length equals 13 residues. This CDR3 reads CASSETGGYGYTF. Written as DNA, the CDR3 is TGTGCCAGCAGCGAGACGGGGGGCTATGGCTACACCTTC.

This clone was counted once. The V call is TRBV5-4, the J call TRBJ2-1; D is perhaps TRBD1 (6 bases). CDR1 and CDR2 from the germline V gene are SGHNT and YYREEE (reference sequence). The CDR3 is made up of 15 amino acids. With 0 bases removed from V and 6 bases from J, the gap between germline ends came to 13 bases. The CDR3 bases are TGTGCCAGCAGCTTGGTAGGGACACCGACCAATGAGCAGTTCTTC. Translated: CASSLVGTPTNEQFF.

The chain combines TRBV6-5 with TRBJ1-3, with TRBD1 matching 8 bases. CDR3 length: 13 residues. V lost 11 bases to trimming and J lost 0 bases; unmatched junction nucleotides: 3. Germline loops: CDR1 MNHEY, CDR2 SVGAGI. CDR3 protein: CAGDRGSGNTIYF. In DNA, the CDR3 is TGTGCCGGAGACAGGGGCTCTGGAAACACCATATATTTT.

The chain has TRBV19 and TRBJ1-2; weak D call: TRBD1 (5 bases). Germline CDR1 reads LNHDA; CDR2 reads SQIVND (reference sequence). V shed 5 bases and J shed 6 bases, with 19 bases lying between them. This CDR3 region has 15 residues. The CDR3 sequence: CASSRGGESRDGYTF. Here the CDR3 DNA reads TGTGCCAGTAGTCGTGGGGGGGAATCGCGGGATGGCTACACCTTC.

This rearrangement joins TRBV11-1 to TRBJ2-5; the D gene is possibly TRBD1 (6 bases). The CDR3 runs to 14 residues. The germline CDR1 and CDR2 sequences are SGHAT and FQDESV (reference sequence). Trimming took off 2 bases at V and 5 bases at J, with 12 bases between the two ends. The CDR3 is CASSLNGGGETQYF. The CDR3 DNA reads as TGTGCCAGCAGCTTAAATGGTGGGGGCGAGACCCAGTACTTC.

This chain joins TRBV27 and TRBJ1-3; perhaps TRBD1 as D (5 bases). Germline-derived CDR1 and CDR2 are MNHEY and SMNVEV (reference sequence). The CDR3 is made up of 17 amino acids. V was shortened by 0 bases and J by 2 bases, with 14 bases between the two germline ends. CDR3 loop: CASSLSLAGGTGNTIYF. The CDR3, as DNA: TGTGCCAGCAGTTTATCGTTGGCCGGGGGAACTGGAAACACCATATATTTT.

This clone is a singleton in its sample. The chain employs TRBV5-4 and TRBJ2-7; D ambiguous. The germline V gene encodes CDR1 SGHNT and CDR2 YYREEE (reference sequence). The CDR3 runs 15 residues. V lost 4 bases and J lost 5, with 19 bases in between. The CDR3 here is CASSTDQKVSDEQYF. CDR3 sequence (DNA): TGTGCCAGCAGCACCGACCAGAAAGTAAGCGACGAGCAGTACTTC.

The chain employs TRBV27 and TRBJ2-7; 12 bases align to TRBD2. CDR3 size: 15 residues. V trimming: 6 bases; J trimming: 2 bases; junction bases outside the gene matches: 5. The germline V gene encodes CDR1 MNHEY and CDR2 SMNVEV (reference sequence). CDR3 DNA: TGTGCCAGCAGCCCAAGACTAGCGGGGGCCTACGAGCAGTACTTC. Amino acids: CASSPRLAGAYEQYF.